The 16 T cell receptor beta chains in this list originate from one sample, sequenced in a study of Graves' ophthalmopathy and Graves' hyperthyroidism. Amplified material comprised TCR beta CDR3 regions derived from RNA transcripts. A first-round RT-PCR used HTBI primers, followed by a second-round multiplex PCR. TCRdb independently ran MiXCR on the multiplex PCR reads; one entry per CDR3 protein. There are 650,000 to 900,000 distinct CDR3 sequences in the sample; 40% occur only once, and 44% lies in the top ten. Input material: peripheral blood. The receptors come from an adult man with Graves' ophthalmopathy.

This chain links TRBV7-8 with TRBJ2-2, with a weak D call TRBD1 (6 bases). Looked up from germline, CDR1 is SGHVS and CDR2 is FQNEAQ. The CDR3 runs to 16 residues. V was cut by 6 bases and J by 1 base, with 15 bases left in between. The CDR3: CASSSGAGRNTGELFF. CDR3 nucleotide sequence: TGTGCCAGCAGTTCAGGGGCAGGGCGGAACACCGGGGAGCTGTTTTTT.

This clonotype was recorded many times. The rearrangement links TRBV2 to TRBJ2-5; the D is unclear. Trimming took off 5 bases at V and 2 bases at J, with 6 bases between the two ends. This CDR3 contains 12 residues. CDR1 and CDR2 (germline): SNHLY, FYNNEI. CDR3 sequence (DNA): TGTGCCAGCAGTTACAGACAAGAGACCCAGTACTTC. Translated, it gives CASSYRQETQYF.

This chain connects TRBV7-8 to TRBJ2-7; no firm D call. CDR3 length: 11 amino acids. V was trimmed by 8 bases and J by 3 bases, leaving 8 bases between them. Germline CDR1 and CDR2: SGHVS and FQNEAQ. The DNA of the CDR3 is TGTGCCAGCGGCTCCGACTACGAGCAGTACTTC. It specifies CASGSDYEQYF.

The chain combines TRBV11-2 with TRBJ2-2, with D possibly matching TRBD1 (6 bases). CDR3 size: 13 residues. V lost 10 bases and J 2 bases, leaving 11 bases between the germline ends. Germline V CDR1 and CDR2: SGHAT, FQNNGV. Here the CDR3 reads CANRERNTGELFF. The CDR3 DNA reads TGTGCCAACAGGGAGAGAAACACCGGGGAGCTGTTTTTT.

This clonotype was picked up a small number of times. The chain recombines TRBV12-3 or TRBV12-4 with TRBJ2-5; weak D call: TRBD2 (6 bases). V was clipped by 6 bases and J by 2 bases, with 10 bases between them. There are 13 residues in the CDR3. CDR3 sequence: CASSRLEQETQYF. Here the CDR3 DNA reads TGTGCCAGCAGCAGACTAGAACAAGAGACCCAGTACTTC.

In its sample, this clonotype was seen a few times. This chain uses TRBV7-2 with TRBJ2-5, with 9 bases aligning to TRBD1. Germline V gives CDR1 SGHTA, CDR2 FQGNSA. The CDR3 spans 16 residues. The junction had 13 bases not matched to a gene; V was cut back by 4 bases and J by 7 bases. The CDR3 region has the DNA TGTGCCAGCAGCTCCGACTTCGGGACAGGGTCGGTGACCCAGTACTTC. Translated: CASSSDFGTGSVTQYF. Full variable domain (rest looked up from reference TRBV7-2 and TRBJ2-5): GAGVSQSPSNKVTEKGKDVELRCDPISGHTALYWYRQSLGQGLEFLIYFQGNSAPDKSGLPSDRFSAERTGGSVSTLTIQRTQQEDSAVYLCASSSDFGTGSVTQYFGPGTRLLVL.

In this sample, this clonotype turned up many times. The rearrangement uses TRBV19 and TRBJ2-6, with D unresolved. Germline CDR1 is LNHDA and CDR2 is SQIVND (reference sequence). V gave up 9 bases and J gave up 3 bases, with 9 bases separating them. The CDR3 extends over 13 amino acids. The CDR3 loop reads CASTSIGANVLTF. The DNA of the CDR3 is TGTGCCAGCACCTCTATTGGGGCCAACGTCCTGACTTTC.

This chain uses TRBV25-1 with TRBJ1-1, with TRBD1 matching 7 bases. Germline-derived CDR1 and CDR2 are MGHDK and SYGVNS. The trim removed 5 bases at V and 4 bases at J, leaving 7 bases unmatched. CDR3 length: 14 residues. CDR3 in amino acids: CASSLMGQITEAFF. The CDR3 DNA reads as TGTGCCAGCAGTTTAATGGGACAGATCACTGAAGCTTTCTTT.

This clonotype appeared a few times. This sequence joins TRBV19 and TRBJ2-6; possible D gene TRBD1, 5 bases. V lost 4 bases and J 2 bases, leaving 12 bases between the germline ends. Per germline, CDR1 LNHDA and CDR2 SQIVND (reference sequence). This CDR3 contains 16 residues. In DNA, the CDR3 is TGTGCCAGTAGTACCCTAAGGGGCCCTGGGGCCAACGTCCTGACTTTC. Protein product: CASSTLRGPGANVLTF.

This clonotype showed up just a few times. This sequence joins TRBV20-1 and TRBJ2-5; the match to TRBD1 covers 9 bases. With V trimmed by 6 bases and J by 4 bases, 6 bases remained unmatched. Germline values: CDR1 DFQATT, CDR2 SNEGSKA (reference sequence). CDR3 length: 13 residues. For the CDR3, the DNA is TGCAGTGCGACAGGGACAGGGAGAGAGACCCAGTACTTC. It yields the protein CSATGTGRETQYF.

This clonotype was counted many times. V is TRBV12-3 or TRBV12-4 and J is TRBJ1-1; D remains unclear. Trimming removed 3 bases from V and 11 bases from J, with 13 bases in between. The CDR3 has 12 residues. For the CDR3, the DNA is TGTGCCAGCAGTTTCTATCCCCAGGAGGCTTTCTTT. Translation gives CASSFYPQEAFF.

The V gene is TRBV7-9, the J gene TRBJ2-5, with TRBD1 matching over 8 bases. The CDR3 runs to 14 residues. Germline CDR1 reads SEHNR; CDR2 reads FQNEAQ (reference sequence). V trimming: 1 base; J trimming: 7 bases; junction bases outside the gene matches: 5. The CDR3 nucleotides are TGTGCCAGCAGCTTAGGGACAGGGTTCGGGACCCAGTACTTC. Protein sequence: CASSLGTGFGTQYF.

The gene calls are TRBV20-1 and TRBJ1-3; D might be TRBD1 (5 bases). The germline V gene encodes CDR1 DFQATT and CDR2 SNEGSKA (reference sequence). CDR3 size: 14 residues. The V end lost 5 bases, the J end lost 0 bases, and 11 bases lay between the germline ends. The CDR3 DNA reads as TGCAGTGCTCGGAGACAGTTCTCTGGAAACACCATATATTTT. Its protein product is CSARRQFSGNTIYF.

This clonotype has more than one count but fewer than ten. The CDR3 spells CASSLIAGRYEQYF. The CDR3 DNA reads TGTGCCAGCAGTCTCATAGCGGGAAGATACGAGCAGTACTTC. V and J are TRBV12-3 or TRBV12-4 and TRBJ2-7; 8 positions agree with TRBD2. V lost 5 bases to trimming and J lost 4 bases; unmatched junction nucleotides: 7. This CDR3 has 14 residues.

J is TRBJ1-2 and V is TRBV5-4, with TRBD1 matching 9 bases. The V and J ends lost 3 bases and 7 bases, in that order; junction bases with no gene match: 1. The germline V gene encodes CDR1 SGHNT and CDR2 YYREEE (reference sequence). The CDR3 is made up of 12 amino acids. CDR3 nucleotides: TGTGCCAGCAGCTGGGGACAGGGTGGCTACACCTTC. The encoded protein is CASSWGQGGYTF. The whole variable domain, filled in from reference TRBV5-4 and TRBJ1-2, reads ETGVTQSPTHLIKTRGQQVTLRCSSQSGHNTVSWYQQALGQGPQFIFQYYREEENGRGNFPPRFSGLQFPNYSSELNVNALELDDSALYLCASSWGQGGYTFGSGTRLTVV.

This clonotype came up many times. V usage is TRBV9 and J usage is TRBJ2-2; D ambiguous. The CDR3 is 14 amino acids. Germline V gene sequence: CDR1 SGDLS, CDR2 YYNGEE. Trimming took 6 bases from V and 6 from J, leaving 15 bases between them. In nucleotides, the CDR3 is TGTGCCAGCACGGGCCGGGCGTCCCCCGGGGAGCTGTTTTTT. It encodes CASTGRASPGELFF.